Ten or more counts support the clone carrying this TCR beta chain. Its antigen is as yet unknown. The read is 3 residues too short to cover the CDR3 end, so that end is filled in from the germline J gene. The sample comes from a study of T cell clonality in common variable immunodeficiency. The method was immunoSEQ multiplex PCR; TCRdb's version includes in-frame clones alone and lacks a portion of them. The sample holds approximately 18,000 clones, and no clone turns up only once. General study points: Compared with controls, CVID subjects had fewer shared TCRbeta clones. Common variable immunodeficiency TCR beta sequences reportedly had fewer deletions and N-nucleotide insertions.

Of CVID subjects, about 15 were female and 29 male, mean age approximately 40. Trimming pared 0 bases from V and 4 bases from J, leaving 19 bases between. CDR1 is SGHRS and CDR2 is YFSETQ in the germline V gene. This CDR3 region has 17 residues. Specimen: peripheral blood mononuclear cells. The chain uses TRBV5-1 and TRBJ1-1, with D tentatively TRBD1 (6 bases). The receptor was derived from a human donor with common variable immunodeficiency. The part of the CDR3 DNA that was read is TGCGCCAGCAGCTTGGGAGTCGGGGGGCCGGGGGCCACTGAA. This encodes CASSLGVGGPGATE. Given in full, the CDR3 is CASSLGVGGPGATEAFF.